This TCR beta chain was documented in a study of neurological immune-mediated disorders. The junction had 7 bases not matched to a gene; V was cut back by 5 bases and J by 5 bases. CDR1 and CDR2 from the germline V gene are SGHTA and FQGNSA. This CDR3 region has 16 residues. The unsorted libraries had their origin in 2 million PBMCs stored at -80 C. MiXCR, run by TCRdb on the 5' RACE reads, gives a single entry per CDR3 protein. The sample consists of 55,000 to 75,000 distinct CDR3 sequences, approximately 5.3% of them appearing once. This clonotype was counted at least ten times. What was sequenced was PBMCs. The receptor comes from a human donor with multiple sclerosis. The donor label of this sample is uncertain. The chain uses TRBV7-2 and TRBJ2-1, with 12 bases identical to TRBD2. The CDR3 here is CASSPRTSGVNNEQFF. In DNA, the CDR3 is TGTGCCAGCAGCCCCCGGACTAGCGGGGTCAACAATGAGCAGTTCTTC. The full variable domain, rest sourced from reference TRBV7-2 and TRBJ2-1, is GAGVSQSPSNKVTEKGKDVELRCDPISGHTALYWYRQSLGQGLEFLIYFQGNSAPDKSGLPSDRFSAERTGGSVSTLTIQRTQQEDSAVYLCASSPRTSGVNNEQFFGPGTRLTVL.